A selection of T cell receptor beta chains follows, all from one sample in a study of tumor-infiltrating lymphocytes in primary liver carcinoma. TCRdb called the multiplex PCR reads again in MiXCR, with one record for every CDR3 protein. The sample consists of around 79,000 distinct CDR3 sequences, approximately 70% of them appearing once. The sample consisted of tumor-adjacent normal liver tissue. The receptors come from a man aged 40-50 years with primary liver carcinoma and hepatitis B virus infection. Each CDR3 is given with its conserved first and last residue. A D gene is named only where the DNA matches it firmly. The size field is filled for only some rows; it gives once, few, many or a size class.

J: TRBJ2-1; size: -; V: TRBV5-1; D: TRBD1; CDR3: CASSLGTGSYDEQFF; DNA: TGCGCCAGCAGCTTGGGGACAGGATCCTACGATGAGCAGTTCTTC
J: TRBJ2-1; size: -; V: TRBV11-2; D: -; CDR3: CASSLRAGWGYNEQFF; DNA: TGTGCCAGCAGCTTACGCGCAGGTTGGGGTTACAATGAGCAATTCTTC
J: TRBJ2-2; size: -; V: TRBV6-1; D: -; CDR3: CASRTGTNTGELFF; DNA: TGTGCCAGCAGGACTGGAACTAACACCGGGGAGCTGTTTTTT
J: TRBJ1-6; size: -; V: TRBV5-6; D: -; CDR3: CAGSPRDRTNSPLQF; DNA: TGTGCCGGCAGCCCCAGGGACCGGACGAATTCACCCCTCCAATTT
J: TRBJ2-2; size: -; V: TRBV4-1; D: -; CDR3: CASSRDGANTRELFF; DNA: TGCGCCAGCAGTCGTGACGGAGCGAACACCAGGGAGCTGTTTTTT
J: TRBJ2-7; size: -; V: TRBV6-2/TRBV6-3; D: TRBD1; CDR3: CASSLRDRAHEKYF; DNA: TGTGCCAGCAGCCTCCGGGACAGAGCCCACGAGAAGTACTTC
J: TRBJ2-3; size: -; V: TRBV6-1; D: TRBD2; CDR3: CASSDPRLACADTQYF; DNA: TGTGCCAGTAGTGACCCTCGACTAGCGTGCGCAGATACGCAGTATTTT
J: TRBJ1-4; size: many; V: TRBV30; D: TRBD1; CDR3: CAWRGGIGEKLFF; DNA: TGTGCCTGGAGAGGGGGCATCGGTGAAAAACTGTTTTTT
J: TRBJ1-1; size: many; V: TRBV4-3; D: -; CDR3: CASSQETPGVGRAFF; DNA: TGCGCCAGCAGCCAAGAGACGCCAGGGGTGGGGAGGGCTTTCTTT
J: TRBJ2-7; size: -; V: TRBV29-1; D: -; CDR3: CSAKGVQDSPYEQYF; DNA: TGCAGCGCAAAGGGGGTACAGGATTCCCCCTACGAGCAGTACTTC
J: TRBJ2-7; size: -; V: TRBV28; D: -; CDR3: CASISVAGGTYEQYF; DNA: -
J: TRBJ2-3; size: -; V: TRBV5-6; D: -; CDR3: CASSLKFWWSSTDTQYF; DNA: TGTGCCAGCAGCTTGAAGTTCTGGTGGAGCAGCACAGATACGCAGTATTTT
J: TRBJ1-5; size: -; V: TRBV4-2; D: -; CDR3: CATSQGGSNRPQHF; DNA: TGTGCCACCAGCCAAGGAGGGAGCAATCGGCCCCAGCATTTT
J: TRBJ1-4; size: -; V: TRBV6-5; D: TRBD1; CDR3: CASSYTRDRGEKLFF; DNA: TGTGCCAGTAGTTACACGAGGGACAGGGGGGAAAAACTGTTTTTT
J: TRBJ2-2; size: -; V: TRBV4-1; D: TRBD1; CDR3: CTSSDLDRGLTGELYF; DNA: TGCACCAGCAGCGATCTGGACAGGGGGTTAACCGGGGAGCTGTATTTT
J: TRBJ2-2; size: once; V: TRBV5-1; D: -; CDR3: CASSLSAGGTRELFF; DNA: TGCGCCAGCAGCTTGTCTGCTGGAGGGACCAGGGAGCTGTTTTTT
J: TRBJ2-7; size: -; V: TRBV4-3; D: -; CDR3: CTSSPELTVASYEQYF; DNA: TGCACCAGTAGCCCGGAACTAACGGTCGCATCCTACGAGCAGTACTTC
J: TRBJ1-2; size: -; V: TRBV4-1; D: -; CDR3: CASSQRGVYGYTF; DNA: TGCGCCAGTAGCCAACGAGGGGTATACGGCTACACCTTC
J: TRBJ1-4; size: -; V: TRBV11-2; D: -; CDR3: CVNSLGPDSNEKLSF; DNA: TGTGTCAACAGCTTAGGCCCGGACTCAAATGAAAAACTGTCTTTT
J: TRBJ2-2; size: -; V: TRBV5-6; D: TRBD2; CDR3: CGSSFKLAVGSGELFF; DNA: TGTGGCAGCAGCTTTAAACTAGCGGTTGGCAGCGGGGAGCTGTTTTTT
J: TRBJ2-1; size: -; V: TRBV12-5; D: -; CDR3: CASGSDPGYNEQFF; DNA: TGTGCCAGTGGTTCGGACCCAGGGTACAATGAGCAGTTCTTC
J: TRBJ2-3; size: -; V: TRBV11-2; D: -; CDR3: CANSLVSGGEVVGDVNTQYF; DNA: TGTGCCAATAGCTTAGTATCCGGGGGTGAGGTAGTGGGAGATGTGAATACGCAGTATTTT
J: TRBJ2-7; size: -; V: TRBV6-1; D: TRBD2; CDR3: CGSSAGLALYEKYF; DNA: TGTGGCAGCAGTGCGGGACTAGCGCTCTACGAGAAGTACTTC
J: TRBJ2-7; size: many; V: TRBV12-3/TRBV12-4; D: TRBD1; CDR3: CASSPWDSSYEQYF; DNA: TGTGCCAGCAGTCCTTGGGACAGTAGCTACGAGCAGTACTTC
J: TRBJ2-5; size: -; V: TRBV4-3; D: -; CDR3: CASNQDPANQETQYF; DNA: TGCGCCAGCAACCAAGATCCGGCTAATCAAGAGACACAGTACTTC
J: TRBJ1-1; size: -; V: TRBV10-3; D: -; CDR3: CAISEGQNTEAFF; DNA: TGCGCCATCAGTGAGGGACAGAACACTGAAGCTTTCTTT
J: TRBJ2-3; size: -; V: TRBV11-2; D: -; CDR3: CASSLEGSRDTQYF; DNA: TGTGCCAGCAGCTTAGAGGGCAGCAGGGATACGCAGTATTTT
J: TRBJ1-2; size: -; V: TRBV29-1; D: -; CDR3: CSVTTFYDYTF; DNA: TGCAGCGTTACGACATTCTATGACTACACCTTC
J: TRBJ2-3; size: -; V: TRBV30; D: TRBD2; CDR3: CAYRRREVSTDTQYF; DNA: TGTGCCTATAGAAGGCGGGAGGTTAGCACAGATACGCAGTATTTT
J: TRBJ2-1; size: once; V: TRBV7-9; D: -; CDR3: CASSLRDEQPF; DNA: TGTGCCAGCAGCCTACGGGATGAGCAGCCCTTC
J: TRBJ2-1; size: -; V: TRBV12-3/TRBV12-4; D: TRBD2; CDR3: CASSYAGTSGRWSFNEQFF; DNA: TGTGCCAGTAGTTACGCCGGGACTAGCGGGAGATGGTCCTTCAATGAGCAGTTCTTC
J: TRBJ2-7; size: -; V: TRBV9; D: TRBD2; CDR3: CASSIGTSRNYEQYF; DNA: TGTGCCAGCAGCATTGGGACTAGCAGGAATTACGAGCAGTACTTC
J: TRBJ1-2; size: -; V: TRBV5-1; D: TRBD1; CDR3: CVSSSPSSSRDRNYGYIF; DNA: TGCGTCAGCAGCTCCCCCTCGTCTTCTCGGGACAGGAACTATGGCTACATCTTC
J: TRBJ1-5; size: -; V: TRBV28; D: TRBD1; CDR3: CASSLTGGTRPQHF; DNA: TGTGCCAGCAGTTTGACAGGGGGAACGCGGCCCCAGCATTTT
J: TRBJ2-7; size: -; V: TRBV29-1; D: TRBD1; CDR3: CSATGETSYKQYF; DNA: TGCAGCGCTACAGGGGAGACATCCTACAAGCAGTACTTC
J: TRBJ2-3; size: medium-sized; V: TRBV7-9; D: TRBD2; CDR3: CASSWPPGLAGGPASDTQYF; DNA: TGTGCCAGCAGCTGGCCCCCGGGACTAGCGGGAGGGCCGGCTTCAGATACGCAGTATTTT
J: TRBJ2-1; size: -; V: TRBV29-1; D: TRBD2; CDR3: CSVFGLARYGEQFF; DNA: TGCAGCGTTTTTGGACTAGCGAGATATGGAGAGCAGTTTTTC
J: TRBJ2-1; size: -; V: TRBV11-1; D: TRBD2; CDR3: CASSFTFYVSGRAWDEQFF; DNA: TGTGCCAGCAGCTTTACCTTTTATGTTAGCGGGAGGGCCTGGGATGAGCAGTTCTTC
J: TRBJ1-1; size: few; V: TRBV5-6; D: -; CDR3: CASSSEKVTSTEAFF; DNA: TGTGCCAGCAGCTCGGAGAAGGTTACGAGCACTGAAGCTTTCTTT
J: TRBJ1-2; size: few; V: TRBV28; D: -; CDR3: CASSLVTDYGYTF; DNA: TGTGCCAGCAGTTTGGTCACAGACTATGGCTACACCTTC
J: TRBJ2-7; size: -; V: TRBV6-1; D: TRBD1; CDR3: CATETGGHYEHYF; DNA: TGTGCCACCGAGACAGGGGGCCACTACGAGCACTACTTC
J: TRBJ2-6; size: -; V: TRBV6-1; D: -; CDR3: CANSSQAAAGANVLTF; DNA: TGTGCCAACAGTTCTCAGGCCGCGGCCGGGGCCAACGTCCTGACTTTC